These T cell receptor beta chains were read from a single sample in a study of CD4 and CD8 cells across lung adenocarcinoma regions. One entry per CDR3 protein, called by TCRdb with MiXCR from the PCR reads. The data hold roughly 8,000 distinct CDR3 sequences, with about 50% observed a single time. Material for sequencing was CD8+ T cells from the center of a lung tumor. The receptors shown here come from a male donor with lung adenocarcinoma. The CD4 and CD8 labels of this study may be unreliable. Both conserved end residues are part of each CDR3. Fields, in order: D gene, J gene, V gene, clone size, CDR3 DNA, CDR3 protein. The D gene is left open where the match is weak. Clone size is stated in some rows and not others, as once, few, many or a class when expanded.

TRBD1 TRBJ1-6 TRBV5-1 . TGCGCCAGCAGCTTGGAGCCGGGACAGAATAATTCACCCCTCCACTTT CASSLEPGQNNSPLHF
. TRBJ2-2 TRBV7-2 many TGTGCCAGCAGCACCAGGGGAGGAACCGGGGAGCTGTTTTTT CASSTRGGTGELFF
. TRBJ2-3 TRBV10-1 many TGCGCCAGCAGTGAGTCGGGAGGCCGGAGTCGGGGTCGGACAGATACGCAGTATTTT CASSESGGRSRGRTDTQYF
. TRBJ2-1 TRBV27 few TGTGCCAGCATCCATCTCTGGGGAAACAATGAGCAGTTCTTC CASIHLWGNNEQFF
. TRBJ2-2 TRBV6-1 few . CASRESWQGKTQYFGAGELFF
. TRBJ1-2 TRBV6-1 many TGTGCCAGCGGACGGGAACCTTTATATGGCTACACCTTC CASGREPLYGYTF
TRBD2 TRBJ2-1 TRBV6-1 few TGTGCCAGCCGGATCGGGACTAGCAGACACAATGAGCAGTTCTTC CASRIGTSRHNEQFF
. TRBJ2-2 TRBV9 . TGTGCCAGCAGCGTAGGGGTCCAGTCCGGGGAGCTGTTTTTT CASSVGVQSGELFF
. TRBJ2-3 TRBV7-6 . TGTGCCAGCAGCTTAGCGGTGGGGGTGGGAGGCAAGGATACGCAGTACTTT CASSLAVGVGGKDTQYF
. TRBJ1-1 TRBV4-2 . TGTGCCAGCAGCCACGCGACAGCTGAAGCTTTCTTT CASSHATAEAFF
TRBD1 TRBJ2-3 TRBV6-1 few TGTGCCAGCAGTGAGGGACAGGGGCGCACAGATACGCAGTATTTT CASSEGQGRTDTQYF
. TRBJ2-5 TRBV10-1 . TGCGCCACGGGGCTGGGGGGAAGTGACCAAGAGACCCAGTATTTC CATGLGGSDQETQYF
TRBD2 TRBJ2-1 TRBV27 . TGTGCCAGCAGTCTCGTGGCGGGAGGGTACAATGAGCAGCTCTTC CASSLVAGGYNEQLF
TRBD1 TRBJ2-7 TRBV10-3 many TGTGCCATCAGTAACGGACAGGGGGCCTACGAGCAGTACTTC CAISNGQGAYEQYF
. TRBJ2-3 TRBV11-2 . TGTGCCAGCAGCTTAGGTCCACTTAGCACAGATACGCAGTATTTT CASSLGPLSTDTQYF
TRBD1 TRBJ1-2 TRBV7-2 . TGTGCCAGCAGCTTAGGAATGACAGGGAGTAATGGCTACACCTTC CASSLGMTGSNGYTF
. TRBJ2-1 TRBV14 . TGTGCCAGCAGCCAAGTATATGAGCAGTTCTTC CASSQVYEQFF
. TRBJ2-7 TRBV6-1 many TGTGCCAGCATCCCGGCAGTCTCCTACGAGCAGTACTTC CASIPAVSYEQYF
TRBD2 TRBJ2-3 TRBV6-5 few TGTGCCAGCAGTTACCAGAGCGGGACGAGCACAGATACGCAGTATTTT CASSYQSGTSTDTQYF
. TRBJ2-3 TRBV11-3 . TGTGCCAGCAGCCCCCCGGAAAGCACAGATACGCAGTATTTT CASSPPESTDTQYF
TRBD2 TRBJ2-3 TRBV6-4 . TGTGCCAGCAGGGACTCCTACTCGCGGGAGACCACTGGCACAGATACGCAGTATTTT CASRDSYSRETTGTDTQYF
TRBD2 TRBJ2-1 TRBV4-1 . TGCGCCAGCAGCCAACAGCGGGAGCTGGGTAATGAGCAGTTCTTC CASSQQRELGNEQFF
TRBD1 TRBJ2-7 TRBV6-5 few TGTGCCAGCAGTTCTCTGGGACAGGGACCCTACGAGCAGTACTTC CASSSLGQGPYEQYF
. TRBJ1-4 TRBV6-5 . TGTGCCAGCAGTTACTCCTTCTTTGGAACAGGAGGTGAAAAACTGTTTTTT CASSYSFFGTGGEKLFF
. TRBJ2-1 TRBV6-5 many TGTGCCAGCGGTTTGAATTCCATCTACAATGAGCAGTTCTTC CASGLNSIYNEQFF
. TRBJ2-3 TRBV6-5 many TGTGCCAGCACCCTACCCACACGCACAGATACGCAGTATTTT CASTLPTRTDTQYF
TRBD1 TRBJ2-1 TRBV27 many TGTGCCAGCAGTGCAATGACAGGGTCAAATGAGCAGTTCTTC CASSAMTGSNEQFF
TRBD1 TRBJ2-1 TRBV6-5 few TGTGCCAGCAGTTACCCGTGGACAGGGGGGAATGAGCAGTTCTTC CASSYPWTGGNEQFF
. TRBJ2-7 TRBV10-1 . TGCGCCAGCATAGATCTGGACCCGGGGCGGCACGAGCAGTACTTC CASIDLDPGRHEQYF
TRBD1 TRBJ1-2 TRBV27 . TGTGCCAGCAGTTTATACAGGGGGGGGGGCTATGGCTACACCTTC CASSLYRGGGYGYTF
. TRBJ2-1 TRBV10-2 . TGCGCCAGCAGTGAGGTGCTTGCCTCCTACAATGAGCAGTTCTTC CASSEVLASYNEQFF
. TRBJ2-4 TRBV4-1 . TGCGCCACGGGGCCGTGGGCCCAAAATACGCAGTATTTC CATGPWAQNTQYF
. TRBJ2-3 TRBV3-1 few TGTGCCAGCAGCCAAGCAGGGATGCTCCCCGATACGCAGTATTTT CASSQAGMLPDTQYF
TRBD1 TRBJ2-4 TRBV10-2 . TGCGCCAGCAGCCCCTCGAGACAGGGGGAGCAGTACTTC CASSPSRQGEQYF
. TRBJ1-2 TRBV20-1 few TGCAGTGCTAGAACAGGAGAGGGCTACACCTTC CSARTGEGYTF
. TRBJ2-3 TRBV6-5 . TGTGCCAGCCGTATCTCGGGGATCCAAGCCAGAGATATGCAGTATTTC CASRISGIQARDMQYF
. TRBJ2-2 TRBV6-1 many TGTGCCAGCACCAGCAGCGCGAACACCGGGGAGCTGTTTTTT CASTSSANTGELFF
TRBD1 TRBJ2-1 TRBV14 . TGTGCCAGCAGCCGACAGGGGAGCTCCTACAATGAGCAGTTCTTC CASSRQGSSYNEQFF
. TRBJ1-2 TRBV7-9 . TGTGCCAGCAGCACCCGGGGGGGCAGCCCATATGGCTACACCTTC CASSTRGGSPYGYTF
. TRBJ2-7 TRBV25-1 . TGTGCCAGCAGTGTTAGCTCCTACGAGCAGTACTTC CASSVSSYEQYF
. TRBJ2-7 TRBV6-5 . TGTGCCAGCAGTTACGTCGGGAACACCGGGGGTTACGAGCAGTACTTC CASSYVGNTGGYEQYF
TRBD2 TRBJ2-3 TRBV11-2 few TGTGCCAGCAGCCTCTTAACTAGCGGGAGGAGAGATACGCAGTATTTT CASSLLTSGRRDTQYF
. TRBJ2-5 TRBV10-1 many TGCGCCAGCAGCCCGAACAGGGTCGGGGAGCAGTACTTC CASSPNRVGEQYF
. TRBJ2-1 TRBV7-2 many TGTGCCAGCAGCTTCGCGAGGGCCTACAATGAGCAGTTCTTC CASSFARAYNEQFF
. TRBJ2-5 TRBV6-1 . TGTGCCAGGGGCGACGGGGGCCGGGACCAAGATACGCAGTACTTC CARGDGGRDQDTQYF
. TRBJ2-1 TRBV10-2 . TGCGCCAGCATGGCTGGCTCCTACAATGAGCAGTTCTTC CASMAGSYNEQFF
. TRBJ2-1 TRBV7-2 few TGTGCCAGCCTTTTTGCGGGGACGCTAGAGCAGTTCTTC CASLFAGTLEQFF
TRBD1 TRBJ2-1 TRBV10-1 . TGCGCCAGCAGTGAGTCGAACCCCGGGACAGTCAATGAGCAGTTCTTC CASSESNPGTVNEQFF
TRBD1 TRBJ1-4 TRBV6-1 many TGTGCCAGCAGTGAACGCAGGGGGGAAGGAACTAATGAAAAACTGTTTTTT CASSERRGEGTNEKLFF
. TRBJ2-1 TRBV6-1 . TGTGCCAGCAGTGAATGGGGACAAGGCTCCTACAATGAGCAGTTCTTC CASSEWGQGSYNEQFF
TRBD1 TRBJ2-5 TRBV6-5 . TGTGCCAGCAGTTATTCCGATGGACAGGGTAGTGAGCAGTACTTC CASSYSDGQGSEQYF
TRBD2 TRBJ2-1 TRBV7-8 many TGTGCCAGCAGCTTACTAGCGGCGAATGAGCAGTTCTTC CASSLLAANEQFF
. TRBJ2-7 TRBV27 few TGTGCCAGCAGCCCAAATGGGGGACCTCACGAGCAGTACTTC CASSPNGGPHEQYF
. TRBJ1-1 TRBV6-5 many TGTGCCAGCTCAAGGGACTGGTCCACTGAAGCTTTCTTT CASSRDWSTEAFF
TRBD1 TRBJ2-1 TRBV9 many TGTGCCAGCAGCGCGGGACAGGGTAAAGGCAATGAGCAGTTCTTC CASSAGQGKGNEQFF
. TRBJ2-7 TRBV6-1 few TGTGCCAGCAGTCCCGGACACTACGAGCAGTACTTC CASSPGHYEQYF
. TRBJ2-3 TRBV30 few TGTGCCTGGTCCTCGGGTGTCACAGATACGCAGTATTTT CAWSSGVTDTQYF
TRBD2 TRBJ2-3 TRBV7-6 . TGTGCCAGCAGCGCGGGGGTGGCGGGGGGGGACGGAGAGACCCAGTACTTT CASSAGVAGGDGETQYF
TRBD1 TRBJ1-2 TRBV6-1 once TGTGCCAGCAGTCGCACAGGGGGCGAGGGCTACACCTTC CASSRTGGEGYTF